The entry below describes one TCR beta chain. Its cognate antigen is unknown. The data are from a study of T cells after posttransplantation cyclophosphamide. Points from the study as a whole: Later post-transplant blood repertoires were often dominated by donor CD8+ memory clones. Recipient CMV seropositivity and CMV reactivation strongly tracked TRB clonality.

Libraries were prepared by immunoSEQ multiplex PCR; TCRdb keeps only in-frame clonotypes and omits some of them. This sample has 20,000 to 25,000 clones, with 97% found just once. The V and J ends lost 0 bases and 4 bases respectively, with 5 bases between them. The germline gives CDR1 SGHRS, CDR2 YFSETQ. The CDR3 consists of 13 residues. The naive gate required viable CD3+CD4+ or CD3+CD8+ cells with CCR7+CD45RA+CD45RO-CD95-CD27+CD28+ phenotype. This clonotype was obtained from a man over 45 in good health, CMV-negative, and a related stem cell transplant donor. Sequencing was performed on naive CD4+ T cells sorted from PBMCs. The chain is built from TRBV5-1 and TRBJ2-1; unclear D gene. In DNA form, the CDR3 reads TGCGCCAGCAGCTTGGGGCAGTACAATGAGCAGTTCTTC. Translated, it gives CASSLGQYNEQFF.